These 2 T cell receptor beta chains were all obtained from the same sample, sequenced in a study of CXCR3-negative and CXCR3-positive naive CD8 T cells. The study made its TRB cDNA libraries by 5' RACE, adding UMI labels. From its re-call of the 5' RACE reads, TCRdb lists each CDR3 protein once, without DNA. The sample totals tens of thousands of distinct CDR3 sequences. The study's findings and limits: Naive cells with CXCR3 showed TRB CDR3s that were more hydrophobic than those in CXCR3-negative naive cells.

These TCRs' antigens remain unknown. Sequencing was performed on naive CXCR3+ CD8+ T cells from blood. Subset in this sample: CD45RO-CCR7+CD27+CD95- naive CD8+ T cells expressing CXCR3 (TNR3+). These receptors came from a human donor in good health. Some clones in this sample may be carry-over from other donors' samples.

This chain joins TRBV28 and TRBJ2-7; TCRdb proposes TRBD1, but this gene call is untestable without DNA. Germline values: CDR1 MDHEN, CDR2 SYDVKM. This CDR3 comprises 12 residues. The CDR3: CASSFEGYEQYF.

This chain links TRBV5-1 with TRBJ2-1. The germline V gene encodes CDR1 SGHRS and CDR2 YFSETQ. CDR3 length equals 14 residues. CDR3 region: CASSLFGRDNEQFF.